The clone carrying this TCR beta chain came up once. The data belong to a study of blood T cell repertoires in COVID-19. Study details: Donors in the United States, Italy and Spain gave samples during acute or convalescent COVID-19. T cells, B-cell-depleted T cells, or PBMCs provided the cDNA or gDNA that served as material.

The CDR3 is 16 amino acids. Germline CDR1 is SGHTA and CDR2 is FQGNSA. The V gene end was trimmed by 4 bases and the J gene end by 4 bases; junction bases not matched to a gene: 3. Sequencing was performed with immunoSEQ multiplex PCR; in TCRdb, only in-frame clones are kept and a portion is missing. This sample has about 240,000 clones, with roughly 87% found just once. Input material: PBMCs or T cells enriched from blood (not recorded which). This TCR came from a woman aged 25 to 39 with acute COVID-19. The rearrangement links TRBV7-2 to TRBJ2-1, with 14 bases lining up with TRBD2. CDR3 nucleotide sequence: TGTGCCAGCAGCTCGACTAGCGGGGGGGAATACAATGAGCAGTTCTTC. Translated, it gives CASSSTSGGEYNEQFF.